Listed here are 21 T cell receptor beta chains from one sample, sequenced in a study of T cells in Graves' hyperthyroidism and ophthalmopathy. What was amplified from RNA transcripts were TCR beta CDR3 regions. HTBI primers drove first-round RT-PCR of the TCR CDR3. TCRdb redid the calling of the multiplex PCR reads with MiXCR, one entry per CDR3 protein. The sample holds around 340,000 distinct CDR3 sequences, about 18% seen once. Material for sequencing was blood. All receptors come from a woman under 40 with Graves' hyperthyroidism that later progressed to Graves' ophthalmopathy.

The chain uses TRBV6-2 or TRBV6-3 and TRBJ2-1, with 8 bases lining up with TRBD2. CDR3 length: 17 residues. The germline CDR1 and CDR2 sequences are MNHEY and SVGEGT. After removal of 2 bases from V and 9 bases from J, the junction contained 15 bases not matched to a gene. CDR3 in DNA: TGTGCCAGCAGTTACGTGTCGGGAGGGCCGGGAGTCGGTGAGCAGTTCTTC. It encodes CASSYVSGGPGVGEQFF.

CDR3 in amino acids: CASSEALGGGDIQYF. CDR3 nucleotides: TGTGCCAGCAGTGAAGCGCTTGGGGGTGGAGACATTCAGTACTTC. The chain joins TRBV2 to TRBJ2-4, with D perhaps TRBD1 or TRBD2 (5 bases each). The CDR3 covers 15 residues. Trimming removed 0 bases at V and 8 bases at J, with 14 bases between. Germline V gene data show CDR1 as SNHLY and CDR2 as FYNNEI.

This clonotype has at least ten counts. The chain joins TRBV6-1 to TRBJ2-1; TRBD1 is a possible D gene (6 bases). Trimming removed 5 bases from V and 10 bases from J, with 21 bases in between. The CDR3 length is 15 residues. Germline CDR1 reads MNHNS; CDR2 reads SASEGT. CDR3 nucleotides: TGTGCCAGCAGTTCCCCAGGGGTGGTGCGTCGCGAGCAGTTCTTC. Amino acid sequence: CASSSPGVVRREQFF.

In its sample, this clonotype was seen a few times. The chain has TRBV3-1 and TRBJ1-4, with D unresolved. The V and J ends lost 0 bases and 7 bases respectively, with 12 bases between them. CDR3 size: 15 residues. Germline-derived CDR1 and CDR2 are LGHDT and YNNKEL (reference sequence). CDR3 nucleotides: TGTGCCAGCAGCCAAGATTGGGGAGTGGGTGAAAAACTGTTTTTT. Its translation: CASSQDWGVGEKLFF.

This clonotype has just a few counts. The V call is TRBV12-3 or TRBV12-4, the J call TRBJ2-7; a possible D gene is TRBD1 (6 bases). The length of the CDR3 is 15 residues. V lost 5 bases to trimming and J lost 5 bases, with 19 bases between them. This CDR3 reads CASSREGGNLDEQYF. The CDR3 nucleotides are TGTGCCAGCAGTCGTGAAGGGGGAAACCTTGACGAGCAGTACTTC.

This clonotype was detected a few times. The chain joins TRBV19 to TRBJ2-7, with D possibly being TRBD2 (6 bases). The CDR3 length is 16 residues. Per the germline V gene, CDR1 is LNHDA and CDR2 is SQIVND (reference sequence). Trimming took off 4 bases at V and 2 bases at J, with 18 bases between the two ends. The CDR3 DNA follows: TGTGCCAGTAGTAGCCGTCCGATAGGACTAACCTACGAGCAGTACTTC. Translation gives CASSSRPIGLTYEQYF.

J is TRBJ2-1 and V is TRBV9, with D possibly TRBD1 on 5 matching bases. Between the trimmed V and J ends, which lost 0 bases and 4 bases, there was a span of 17 bases. The CDR3 has 17 amino acids. Germline CDR1 and CDR2: SGDLS and YYNGEE. CDR3 DNA: TGTGCCAGCAGCGTAGGGGTGGGTTCGCAGGGATACAATGAGCAGTTCTTC. Residues: CASSVGVGSQGYNEQFF.

This clonotype was recorded at least ten times. The chain links TRBV20-1 to TRBJ2-5; 7 nucleotides align to TRBD1. CDR1 is DFQATT, CDR2 SNEGSKA, per germline (reference sequence). This CDR3 comprises 12 residues. Trimming removed 3 bases from V and 5 bases from J; junction bases left unmatched: 3. CDR3 nucleotides: TGCAGTGCTAGCACAGGGGACGAGACCCAGTACTTC. This encodes CSASTGDETQYF.

This clonotype was recorded at least ten times. The genes are TRBV30 and TRBJ2-3, with 7 bases fitting TRBD2. The CDR3 runs 11 residues. The J segment lost 10 bases and the V segment lost 1 base, leaving 2 bases of the junction unmatched. Germline V gene data show CDR1 as GTSNPN and CDR2 as SVGIG (reference sequence). Here the CDR3 reads CAWSGLAAQYF. The CDR3 DNA is TGTGCCTGGAGTGGACTAGCCGCGCAGTATTTT.

This clonotype was counted many times. The chain combines TRBV10-3 with TRBJ1-2, with unresolved D. V was cut by 0 bases and J by 9 bases, with 14 bases left in between. The germline V gene has CDR1 ENHRY and CDR2 SYGVKD. The CDR3 totals 14 residues. CDR3 amino acids: CAISESSGVGSYTF. The CDR3 nucleotides are TGTGCCATCAGTGAGTCTTCGGGAGTTGGCAGCTACACCTTC.

V is TRBV12-3 or TRBV12-4 and J is TRBJ2-5, with a tentative D call TRBD1 (6 bases). V was clipped by 3 bases and J by 5 bases, with 10 bases between them. The CDR3 totals 13 residues. CDR3 amino acids: CASSFRQGETQYF. DNA of the CDR3: TGTGCCAGCAGTTTTAGGCAGGGGGAGACCCAGTACTTC.

This clonotype was seen many times. The chain is built from TRBV7-9 and TRBJ2-5, with D possibly being TRBD1 (5 bases). CDR1 and CDR2 (germline): SEHNR, FQNEAQ (reference sequence). The CDR3 has 15 amino acids. Trimming left V 8 bases short and J 2 bases short, with 18 bases between. The CDR3 here is CASFSWSGQQETQYF. CDR3 nucleotide sequence: TGTGCCAGCTTTAGTTGGTCAGGGCAACAAGAGACCCAGTACTTC.

This clonotype has ten or more counts. This rearrangement joins TRBV30 to TRBJ2-6; no firm D call. Germline CDR1 reads GTSNPN; CDR2 reads SVGIG (reference sequence). This CDR3 has 15 residues. V was cut by 3 bases and J by 1 base, with 10 bases left in between. CDR3 in DNA: TGTGCCTGGAGCGCAACAGTTTCTGGGGCCAACGTCCTGACTTTC. Residues: CAWSATVSGANVLTF.

CDR3 residues: CASRGSTGLSYEQYF. In DNA form, the CDR3 reads TGTGCCAGCAGGGGTTCGACAGGCCTTTCCTACGAGCAGTACTTC. The genes are TRBV14 and TRBJ2-7; the D gene is possibly TRBD1 (6 bases). CDR3 length: 15 amino acids. Between the trimmed V and J ends, which lost 6 bases and 1 base, there was a span of 16 bases. The V gene's germline CDR1 is SGHDN and CDR2 FVKESK.

This clonotype has a count of ten or more. This chain joins TRBV5-1 and TRBJ2-5; a possible D gene is TRBD2 (6 bases). The CDR3 is 15 residues long. Trimming left V 0 bases short and J 5 bases short, with 14 bases between. In germline, CDR1 is SGHRS, CDR2 YFSETQ. The CDR3 nucleotides are TGCGCCAGCAGCTTGGCATTGGGGGGAATGGAGACCCAGTACTTC. Translating it yields CASSLALGGMETQYF. The whole variable domain, remainder taken from reference TRBV5-1 and TRBJ2-5, is KAGVTQTPRYLIKTRGQQVTLSCSPISGHRSVSWYQQTPGQGLQFLFEYFSETQRNKGNFPGRFSGRQFSNSRSEMNVSTLELGDSALYLCASSLALGGMETQYFGPGTRLLVL.

This clonotype was counted only a few times. J is TRBJ2-3 and V is TRBV20-1; D gene unclear. V lost 0 bases and J 5 bases, leaving 15 bases between the germline ends. Germline-derived CDR1 and CDR2 are DFQATT and SNEGSKA (reference sequence). CDR3 length equals 15 residues. CDR3 DNA: TGCAGTGCTAGAGATCTAAGGGCAGGTGGAGATACGCAGTATTTT. Translation: CSARDLRAGGDTQYF.

The chain has TRBV3-1 and TRBJ2-7; 7 nucleotides align to TRBD2. The CDR3 loop spans 13 amino acids. V shed 2 bases and J 7 bases; nucleotides not matched to a gene: 5. CDR1 is LGHDT, CDR2 YNNKEL, per germline (reference sequence). The CDR3 nucleotides read TGTGCCAGCAGCCAATTGGGAGGGAAAGAGCAGTACTTC. Translation: CASSQLGGKEQYF.

On this clonotype itself: Being one base from a much bigger clone, this may be a read error. The genes are TRBV27 and TRBJ1-2; 7 nucleotides agree with TRBD1. CDR1 is MNHEY, CDR2 SMNVEV, per germline (reference sequence). This CDR3 comprises 16 residues. The CDR3 DNA reads as TGTGCCAGGAGTTCTTCAACAGGGGATTACCACTATGGCTACACCTTC. It specifies CARSSSTGDYHYGYTF.

About this clonotype: This could be a read error, since a much larger clone is one nucleotide away. The chain couples TRBV2 to TRBJ2-1; TRBD2 matches at 9 bases. CDR3 length equals 15 residues. Germline V CDR1 and CDR2: SNHLY, FYNNEI. Trimming removed 5 bases from V and 8 bases from J; junction bases left unmatched: 10. The CDR3 nucleotides read TGTGCCAGCAGTTACGGGACTAGCATAGGCGATGAGCAGTTCTTC. Its translation is CASSYGTSIGDEQFF.

This clonotype was found many times. V usage is TRBV27 and J usage is TRBJ1-1, with D possibly being TRBD1 (5 bases). V lost 2 bases to trimming and J lost 5 bases, with 12 bases between them. Germline CDR1 reads MNHEY; CDR2 reads SMNVEV (reference sequence). The length of the CDR3 is 14 residues. The CDR3 coding sequence is TGTGCCAGCAGTTTAGTAGGGGTTCTGACTGAAGCTTTCTTT. Its protein product is CASSLVGVLTEAFF.

This clonotype has a count of ten or more. The J gene is TRBJ1-1, the V gene TRBV19; D gene uncertain. From germline, CDR1 is LNHDA and CDR2 SQIVND (reference sequence). V was clipped by 5 bases and J by 1 base, with 14 bases between them. The CDR3 loop spans 15 amino acids. CDR3 in DNA: TGTGCCAGTAGTCGGGCAGGCCTAAAGAACACTGAAGCTTTCTTT. This encodes CASSRAGLKNTEAFF.